This T cell receptor (beta chain) was sequenced for a study of blood T cell repertoires in COVID-19. On the study more broadly: Both acute and convalescent COVID-19 samples were obtained from the United States, Italy and Spain. Nucleic acid was either cDNA or gDNA, and it came from T cells, B-cell-depleted T cells, or PBMCs.

Clones were read by immunoSEQ multiplex PCR, and TCRdb kept only the in-frame ones, dropping some. The table has 280,000 or so clones, over 75% seen once. V was clipped by 10 bases and J by 5 bases, with 14 bases between them. Germline CDR1 is MGHDK and CDR2 is SYGVNS. The CDR3 contains 12 residues. The specimen was peripheral blood. The gene calls are TRBV25-1 and TRBJ1-1, with unresolved D. The receptor was isolated from a man between 18 and 29 years old with active or convalescent COVID-19. Here the CDR3 DNA reads TGTGCCACCCCCGGGGTTGGGACTGAAGCTTTCTTT. Residues: CATPGVGTEAFF.